Below, 29 T cell receptor beta chains from the same sample are listed, as sequenced in a study of blood T cells in healthy people across ages. Using a J-beta primer mix together with a sample-barcoded 5' primer, a second PCR was run for roughly 6 to 12 cycles. One entry per CDR3 protein results from TCRdb running MiXCR on the 5' RACE reads. The sample records approximately 800,000 distinct CDR3 sequences, more than 35% being singletons. Sequenced input: blood. These TCRs come from a man older than 75 in good health.

CDR3 sequence reads: CASSLFFIQETQYF. The CDR3 region has the DNA TGTGCCAGCAGCTTGTTCTTCATCCAAGAGACCCAGTACTTC. This chain connects TRBV5-6 to TRBJ2-5; no clear D. CDR1 is SGHDT and CDR2 is YYEEEE in the germline V gene. Between the trimmed V and J ends, which lost 1 base and 1 base, there was a span of 8 bases. This CDR3 has 14 amino acids.

CDR3 in amino acids: CASSPGLIPYNEQFF. The CDR3 bases are TGTGCCAGCAGCCCGGGACTAATCCCCTACAATGAGCAGTTCTTC. This chain links TRBV9 with TRBJ2-1; the match to TRBD2 covers 7 bases. The CDR3 contains 15 residues. J lost 2 bases, V lost 4 bases, and 6 bases had no gene match. Germline V gene sequence: CDR1 SGDLS, CDR2 YYNGEE.

CDR3 in amino acids: CSARPGLAGYEQYF. The CDR3, as DNA: TGCAGTGCCAGACCAGGACTAGCGGGATATGAGCAGTACTTC. This chain connects TRBV20-1 to TRBJ2-7; 12 nucleotides align to TRBD2. The trim removed 6 bases at V and 7 bases at J, leaving 10 bases unmatched. The CDR3 runs to 14 residues. Germline assignment: CDR1 DFQATT and CDR2 SNEGSKA (reference sequence).

The chain combines TRBV12-3 or TRBV12-4 with TRBJ1-4; no reliable D call. V lost 0 bases and J lost 7, with 18 bases in between. The CDR3 has 17 residues. The CDR3 DNA is TGTGCCAGCAGTTTAGCGGTCACGGGAGGGAGGGCTGAAAAACTGTTTTTT. This encodes CASSLAVTGGRAEKLFF.

The chain employs TRBV19 and TRBJ2-5; 11 nucleotides agree with TRBD1. V shed 6 bases and J 13 bases; nucleotides not matched to a gene: 13. Germline assignment: CDR1 LNHDA and CDR2 SQIVND (reference sequence). The CDR3 is made up of 14 amino acids. Here the CDR3 DNA reads TGTGCCAGTAGGGACAGGGGGCTTACGGAAGAGCGGTACTTC. It translates to CASRDRGLTEERYF.

This clonotype has just a few counts. This chain uses TRBV7-9 with TRBJ2-1; 9 nucleotides line up with TRBD2. From germline, CDR1 is SEHNR and CDR2 FQNEAQ (reference sequence). V gave up 6 bases and J gave up 8 bases; unmatched junction bases: 5. The CDR3 consists of 13 residues. The CDR3 sequence: CASRAGGIDEQFF. The CDR3 DNA is TGTGCCAGCAGGGCGGGAGGGATCGATGAGCAGTTCTTC.

CDR3 loop: CASSHRGLDEQYF. In nucleotides, the CDR3 is TGTGCCAGCAGCCATCGGGGTTTAGACGAGCAGTACTTC. V is TRBV3-1 and J is TRBJ2-7, with a tentative D call TRBD2 (5 bases). The germline V gene encodes CDR1 LGHDT and CDR2 YNNKEL (reference sequence). Trimming removed 3 bases at V and 5 bases at J, with 11 bases between. This CDR3 has 13 residues.

The V gene is TRBV7-9, the J gene TRBJ2-1, with 8 bases identical to TRBD1. The CDR3 has 17 residues. With 5 bases clipped from V and 2 bases from J, the junction kept 11 bases outside the gene matches. Looked up from germline, CDR1 is SEHNR and CDR2 is FQNEAQ (reference sequence). The CDR3 DNA is TGTGCCAGCAGCCTGAGGACAGGGCTCGCCCCCTACAATGAGCAGTTCTTC. It encodes CASSLRTGLAPYNEQFF.

The V gene is TRBV20-1, the J gene TRBJ1-4; D is unresolved. Germline V gene lookup returns CDR1 DFQATT and CDR2 SNEGSKA (reference sequence). This CDR3 is built from 14 residues. The V end was cut by 0 bases, the J end by 5 bases, with 10 bases between. The chain's CDR3 is CSARDRSVNEKLFF. CDR3 in DNA: TGCAGTGCTAGAGATCGTTCGGTAAATGAAAAACTGTTTTTT.

This sequence joins TRBV20-1 and TRBJ2-1, with TRBD2 matching 11 bases. The CDR3 is 14 residues long. Germline lookup yields CDR1 DFQATT and CDR2 SNEGSKA (reference sequence). The V segment lost 4 bases and the J segment 7 bases; nucleotides outside the gene matches: 6. The CDR3 loop reads CSATQTSGDNEQFF. DNA for the CDR3: TGCAGTGCTACCCAGACTAGCGGGGATAATGAGCAGTTCTTC.

V usage is TRBV28 and J usage is TRBJ1-2, with TRBD1 matching over 11 bases. In germline, CDR1 is MDHEN, CDR2 SYDVKM. The CDR3 is 16 residues long. Germline trimming cut 5 bases from V and 7 bases from J; bases unmatched to any gene: 12. CDR3 DNA: TGTGCCAGCAGTCCCGGGACAGGGGGTTCTCTGGGTGGCTACACCTTC. It translates to CASSPGTGGSLGGYTF.

This clonotype was detected a few times. J is TRBJ2-7 and V is TRBV5-5; 12 bases are shared with TRBD2. Germline V lookup: CDR1 SGHKS, CDR2 YYEKEE (reference sequence). V was pared by 4 bases and J by 6 bases, with 14 bases of the junction left unmatched. This CDR3 is built from 17 residues. The CDR3 nucleotides read TGTGCCAGCAGCAACGATCTTCTAGCGGGAGGGGTTGGCGAGCAGTACTTC. This translates into CASSNDLLAGGVGEQYF. Full variable domain (missing parts from reference TRBV5-5 and TRBJ2-7): DAGVTQSPTHLIKTRGQQVTLRCSPISGHKSVSWYQQVLGQGPQFIFQYYEKEERGRGNFPDRFSARQFPNYSSELNVNALLLGDSALYLCASSNDLLAGGVGEQYFGPGTRLTVT.

This clonotype was found a few times. The chain links TRBV3-1 to TRBJ1-6, with D maybe TRBD1 (5 bases). The CDR3 is 14 residues long. Trimming took 6 bases from V and 5 from J, leaving 11 bases between them. The germline CDR1 and CDR2 sequences are LGHDT and YNNKEL (reference sequence). CDR3 region: CASSGTIHNSPLHF. CDR3 nucleotide sequence: TGTGCCAGCAGTGGGACGATCCATAATTCACCCCTCCACTTT.

V gene TRBV5-4 combines with J gene TRBJ2-3, with D possibly matching TRBD1 (5 bases). V lost 4 bases, J lost 4 bases, and 10 bases lay in between. Germline V gene lookup returns CDR1 SGHNT and CDR2 YYREEE (reference sequence). This CDR3 spans 13 amino acids. CDR3 sequence (DNA): TGTGCCAGCAGCCCTAAAGGGGCAGATACGCAGTATTTT. Amino acids: CASSPKGADTQYF.

The rearrangement links TRBV6-2 or TRBV6-3 to TRBJ2-2, with 9 bases aligning to TRBD1. The germline V gene encodes CDR1 MNHEY and CDR2 SVGEGT. The V and J ends lost 7 bases and 5 bases, in that order; junction bases with no gene match: 11. This CDR3 comprises 16 residues. CDR3 bases: TGTGCCAGCACCCCACTCGACAGGGGGTTTACCGGGGAGCTGTTTTTT. Amino acid sequence: CASTPLDRGFTGELFF.

The chain carries TRBV12-3 or TRBV12-4 and TRBJ1-2; D is uncertain. The CDR3 runs 12 residues. V was pared by 1 base and J by 8 bases, with 8 bases between. CDR3 amino acids: CASSLGVAGYTF. CDR3 DNA: TGTGCCAGCAGTTTAGGGGTAGCCGGCTACACCTTC.

The chain carries TRBV5-1 and TRBJ1-2, with 12 bases matching TRBD1. After removal of 4 bases from V and 2 bases from J, the junction contained 3 bases not matched to a gene. The CDR3 runs 15 residues. CDR1 and CDR2 from the germline V gene are SGHRS and YFSETQ. The CDR3 sequence is CASSAGQGANYGYTF. DNA for the CDR3: TGCGCCAGCAGCGCGGGACAGGGGGCGAACTATGGCTACACCTTC.

This rearrangement joins TRBV20-1 to TRBJ2-5; TRBD2 might be the D (5 bases). Trimming took 3 bases from V and 11 from J, leaving 25 bases between them. Germline V gene data show CDR1 as DFQATT and CDR2 as SNEGSKA (reference sequence). The CDR3 is 15 residues long. The CDR3 nucleotides are TGCAGTGCTAGTGGAGGTAGTGGACTGGACTGGAAGCAGTACTTC. Translated, it gives CSASGGSGLDWKQYF.

This clonotype was seen repeatedly, ten times or more. V and J are TRBV20-1 and TRBJ1-6; 7 bases line up with TRBD1. Trimming at V came to 0 bases and at J to 9 bases, leaving 5 bases not matched to a gene. This CDR3 has 14 residues. CDR1 and CDR2 from the germline V gene are DFQATT and SNEGSKA (reference sequence). The CDR3: CSARDSQGSSPLHF. The CDR3, as DNA: TGCAGTGCTAGAGATTCACAGGGGAGTTCACCCCTCCACTTT.

A note on this clonotype: This sequence may be a read error, since a much larger clone differs from it by one base. The rearrangement links TRBV15 to TRBJ2-1, with D tentatively TRBD1 (5 bases). This CDR3 is built from 13 residues. In germline, CDR1 is LNHNV, CDR2 YYDKDF (reference sequence). The CDR3 loop is CVTGEQGYNEQFF. In DNA, the CDR3 is TGTGTCACTGGAGAGCAGGGATACAATGAGCAGTTCTTC.

The chain recombines TRBV20-1 with TRBJ2-5; D possibly corresponds to TRBD2 (6 bases). V was trimmed by 5 bases and J by 2 bases, leaving 18 bases between them. CDR3 length: 15 amino acids. From germline, CDR1 is DFQATT and CDR2 SNEGSKA (reference sequence). CDR3 sequence: CSAPKTGLPQETQYF. CDR3 nucleotides: TGCAGTGCTCCGAAAACGGGACTTCCACAAGAGACCCAGTACTTC.

V usage is TRBV14 and J usage is TRBJ2-3, with no clear D. Per the germline V gene, CDR1 is SGHDN and CDR2 is FVKESK. CDR3 size: 15 residues. Deletions cut 0 bases from V and 2 bases from J, with 9 bases between. The CDR3 bases are TGTGCCAGCAGCCAAGACTTAAGATCCACAGATACGCAGTATTTT. Its translation is CASSQDLRSTDTQYF.

This clonotype has just a few counts. The CDR3 reads CASSSTLSGRAGGTQYF. The CDR3 DNA is TGTGCCAGCAGTTCGACCCTAAGCGGGAGGGCCGGTGGTACGCAGTATTTT. The chain carries TRBV12-3 or TRBV12-4 and TRBJ2-3; 10 bases fit TRBD2. Trimming took 4 bases from V and 8 from J; bases not matched to a gene: 15. This CDR3 has 17 residues.

The J gene is TRBJ2-1, the V gene TRBV20-1; 9 nucleotides line up with TRBD2. Germline assignment: CDR1 DFQATT and CDR2 SNEGSKA (reference sequence). The V gene end was trimmed by 3 bases and the J gene end by 4 bases; junction bases not matched to a gene: 4. This CDR3 contains 14 residues. In DNA, the CDR3 is TGCAGTGCTAGGAGACTAGCGGCGTACAATGAGCAGTTCTTC. This sequence encodes CSARRLAAYNEQFF.

The rearrangement links TRBV6-2 or TRBV6-3 to TRBJ2-1, with a weak D call TRBD2 (5 bases). The CDR3 is 12 amino acids. Germline V gives CDR1 MNHEY, CDR2 SVGEGT. The V end lost 2 bases, the J end lost 9 bases, and 8 bases lay between the germline ends. In nucleotides, the CDR3 is TGTGCCAGCAGTTACGAGGGAACTGAGCAGTTCTTC. It specifies CASSYEGTEQFF.

This chain links TRBV7-2 with TRBJ1-4; 8 bases match TRBD1. J was trimmed by 7 bases and V by 5 bases; bases with no gene match: 9. The CDR3 sequence is 15 residues long. Germline assignment: CDR1 SGHTA and CDR2 FQGNSA. CDR3: CASSRQQGGGEKLFF. The CDR3 nucleotides read TGTGCCAGCAGCCGTCAACAGGGGGGGGGTGAAAAACTGTTTTTT.

The chain joins TRBV25-1 to TRBJ2-1, with 7 nucleotides matching TRBD1. This CDR3 contains 15 residues. The V segment lost 3 bases and the J segment 4 bases; nucleotides outside the gene matches: 6. CDR1 is MGHDK and CDR2 is SYGVNS in the germline V gene. The DNA of the CDR3 is TGTGCCAGCAGTGACCGGGACAGCATATACAATGAGCAGTTCTTC. Protein sequence: CASSDRDSIYNEQFF.

This clonotype was seen ten or more times. The CDR3 spells CASSQIRGRYYEQYF. CDR3 in DNA: TGCGCCAGCAGCCAAATCCGCGGGAGGTACTACGAGCAGTACTTC. The chain carries TRBV4-1 and TRBJ2-7, with TRBD2 matching 8 bases. The length of the CDR3 is 15 residues. Trimming removed 2 bases from V and 3 bases from J; junction bases left unmatched: 6. The V gene's germline CDR1 is MGHRA and CDR2 YSYEKL.

The rearrangement links TRBV9 to TRBJ2-5; 7 bases are a match to TRBD2. This CDR3 spans 12 amino acids. The trim removed 4 bases at V and 7 bases at J, leaving 4 bases unmatched. The V gene's germline CDR1 is SGDLS and CDR2 YYNGEE. CDR3 nucleotide sequence: TGTGCCAGCAGCCAGTCGGGAGGGACCCAGTACTTC. As protein: CASSQSGGTQYF.